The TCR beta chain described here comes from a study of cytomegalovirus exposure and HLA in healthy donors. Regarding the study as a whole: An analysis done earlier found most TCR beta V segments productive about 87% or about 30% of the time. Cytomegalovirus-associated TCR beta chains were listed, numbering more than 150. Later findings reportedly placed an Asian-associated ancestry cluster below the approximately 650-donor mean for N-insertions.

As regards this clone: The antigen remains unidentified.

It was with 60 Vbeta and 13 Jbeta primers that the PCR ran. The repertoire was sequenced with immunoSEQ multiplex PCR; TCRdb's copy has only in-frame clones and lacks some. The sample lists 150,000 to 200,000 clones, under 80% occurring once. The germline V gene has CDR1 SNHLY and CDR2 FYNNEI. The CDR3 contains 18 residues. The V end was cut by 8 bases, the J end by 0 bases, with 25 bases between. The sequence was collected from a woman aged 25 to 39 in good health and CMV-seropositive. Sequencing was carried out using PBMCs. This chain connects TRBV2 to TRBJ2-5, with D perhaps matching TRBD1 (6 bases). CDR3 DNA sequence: TGTGCCAGCCTGCCGGCCACAGGGTTTTGGCCGGACCAAGAGACCCAGTACTTC. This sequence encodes CASLPATGFWPDQETQYF.